This TCR beta chain appears in the sequencing data of a study of T cells after yellow fever vaccination. Study-level findings and limits: From the bulk population, abundant clonotypes could contaminate and appear within FACS-sorted repertoires. Once the booster was given, most primary-vaccination clones reappeared, at more than 95% for CD4 and 85% to 90% for CD8.

This clonotype was counted at least ten times. Its target is unknown. The CDR3 is 14 residues long. V shed 0 bases and J 10 bases; nucleotides not matched to a gene: 6. Germline CDR1 is KGHSH and CDR2 is LQKENI. 5'RACE template switching produced TCR cDNA carrying a universal primer site and UMIs. TCRdb reprocessed the 5' RACE reads via MiXCR and lists one record per CDR3 protein. Seen here are a few hundred thousand distinct CDR3 sequences, approximately 4.2% observed once, and the top ten hold 20% to 25%. The sequence was obtained from a man younger than 30 who received the YFV17D yellow fever vaccine. The chain is built from TRBV18 and TRBJ2-1, with 7 bases matching TRBD2. The sequencing here drew on PBMCs, taken 5 days after the yellow fever booster vaccination. DNA for the CDR3: TGTGCCAGCTCACCACCCGCTAGCGGAGGGGAGCAGTTCTTC. It codes for CASSPPASGGEQFF.